These 17 T cell receptor beta chains originate from one sample sequenced in a study of T cells after yellow fever vaccination. MiXCR, applied by TCRdb to the 5' RACE reads, yields one record per CDR3 protein. Among fewer than 35,000 distinct CDR3 sequences listed, over 9.5% were seen once. The sample was PBMCs, either bulk or a sorted T-cell subset (CD4+, CD8+, memory, or dextramer-sorted; not recorded which), taken around 16 days after the first yellow fever vaccination. These receptors were obtained from a man between 18 and 35 years old who received the YFV17D yellow fever vaccine.

Worth noting for this clonotype: A much bigger clone sits one base away, suggesting this may be a read error. The rearrangement joins TRBV5-1 to TRBJ2-7; D might be TRBD1 (5 bases). Germline V gene lookup returns CDR1 SGHRS and CDR2 YFSETQ. The CDR3 sequence is 14 residues long. The CDR3 DNA reads TGCTCCAGCAGCTTGGAGACAGAGTCCTACGAGCAGTACTTC. Amino acids: CSSSLETESYEQYF.

This clonotype showed up many times. The V gene is TRBV6-5, the J gene TRBJ2-7; D is unclear. Germline-derived CDR1 and CDR2 are MNHEY and SVGAGI. V shed 9 bases and J shed 5 bases, with 20 bases lying between them. This CDR3 has 14 residues. The CDR3 DNA reads TGTGCCAGTACCGAAGGACCCCCAAGGGACGAGCAGTACTTC. It is translated as CASTEGPPRDEQYF.

There are many counts of this clonotype. CDR3 region: CASSRAGSYNSPLHF. CDR3 bases: TGTGCCAGCAGCCGGGCTGGCTCCTATAATTCACCCCTCCACTTT. This rearrangement joins TRBV13 to TRBJ1-6; D is ambiguous. Germline V gene lookup returns CDR1 PRHDT and CDR2 FYEKMQ (reference sequence). V gave up 5 bases and J gave up 0 bases, with 8 bases separating them. There are 15 residues in the CDR3.

This clonotype was seen at least ten times. The rearrangement links TRBV6-5 to TRBJ1-2; D unresolved. Trimming took 8 bases from V and 3 from J, leaving 13 bases between them. Germline V gene sequence: CDR1 MNHEY, CDR2 SVGAGI. This CDR3 comprises 13 residues. The DNA for the CDR3 is TGTGCCAGCTCCAGGTTCGGGGACTATGGCTACACCTTC. Its translation: CASSRFGDYGYTF.

This clonotype was picked up many times. The chain couples TRBV5-1 to TRBJ2-7; D is unclear. Germline values: CDR1 SGHRS, CDR2 YFSETQ. This CDR3 comprises 14 residues. The V and J ends lost 2 bases and 6 bases respectively, with 15 bases between them. The chain's CDR3 is CASSLAIEFVEQYF. CDR3 sequence (DNA): TGCGCCAGCAGCTTAGCCATCGAGTTCGTCGAGCAGTACTTC.

This clonotype is deemed medium-sized (0.01 to 0.1%). The chain combines TRBV24-1 with TRBJ1-6; 7 bases agree with TRBD1. CDR3 length: 15 amino acids. Germline V gene sequence: CDR1 KGHDR, CDR2 SFDVKD. The J segment lost 3 bases and the V segment lost 12 bases, leaving 10 bases of the junction unmatched. In nucleotides, the CDR3 is TGTGCCGGATCCCGGGACAGCCGCTATAATTCACCCCTCCACTTT. Translating gives CAGSRDSRYNSPLHF.

This clonotype has ten or more counts. The V call is TRBV5-5, the J call TRBJ2-3, with 8 positions matching TRBD1. The J segment lost 8 bases and the V segment lost 7 bases, leaving 12 bases of the junction unmatched. The CDR3 runs to 14 residues. Germline V gene data show CDR1 as SGHKS and CDR2 as YYEKEE (reference sequence). CDR3 amino acids: CASVWGRGLATQYF. The CDR3 nucleotides read TGTGCCAGCGTTTGGGGCAGGGGGCTGGCTACGCAGTATTTT.

Only a few counts were recorded for this clonotype. The V gene is TRBV20-1, the J gene TRBJ1-1; D is unresolved. The CDR3 consists of 11 residues. The ends were cut back, 4 bases at V and 8 bases at J, with 11 bases in the middle. In germline, CDR1 is DFQATT, CDR2 SNEGSKA (reference sequence). The CDR3 reads CSAKDHLEAFF. CDR3 nucleotide sequence: TGCAGTGCTAAGGACCACCTGGAAGCTTTCTTT.

This clonotype has at least ten counts. The J gene is TRBJ2-2, the V gene TRBV5-1; 7 nucleotides align to TRBD1. J was trimmed by 2 bases and V by 4 bases; bases with no gene match: 5. CDR1 is SGHRS and CDR2 is YFSETQ in the germline V gene. The CDR3 totals 15 residues. The CDR3: CASSPGQINTGELFF. The CDR3 DNA reads as TGCGCCAGCAGCCCGGGACAGATAAACACCGGGGAGCTGTTTTTT.

At least ten counts were recorded for this clonotype. The rearrangement joins TRBV12-3 or TRBV12-4 to TRBJ2-2; D gene ambiguous. V was clipped by 6 bases and J by 5 bases, with 16 bases between them. The CDR3 is made up of 15 amino acids. The CDR3 region has the DNA TGTGCCAGCAGCCCGCCCCCAGGAGAAACCGGGGAGCTGTTTTTT. Amino acids: CASSPPPGETGELFF.

This clonotype was counted many times. The rearrangement uses TRBV4-3 and TRBJ2-3; 12 bases map to TRBD2. V gave up 4 bases and J gave up 2 bases; unmatched junction bases: 1. The CDR3 runs 15 residues. Germline values: CDR1 LGHNA, CDR2 YSLEER. In DNA form, the CDR3 reads TGCGCCAGCAGCCGGACTAGCGGGGTCACAGATACGCAGTATTTT. Translation gives CASSRTSGVTDTQYF.

This clonotype was observed many times. V usage is TRBV29-1 and J usage is TRBJ1-3; the D gene is possibly TRBD1 (6 bases). V lost 7 bases and J 1 base, leaving 8 bases between the germline ends. The CDR3 totals 12 residues. CDR1 is SQVTM, CDR2 ANQGSEA, per germline. The CDR3 is CSGGTSGNTIYF. CDR3 bases: TGCAGCGGCGGGACATCTGGAAACACCATATATTTT. Looking up the rest from reference TRBV29-1 and TRBJ1-3 gives the full variable domain: SAVISQKPSRDICQRGTSLTIQCQVDSQVTMMFWYRQQPGQSLTLIATANQGSEATYESGFVIDKFPISRPNLTFSTLTVSNMSPEDSSIYLCSGGTSGNTIYFGEGSWLTVV.

This clonotype was seen many times. The chain couples TRBV4-3 to TRBJ1-1; 9 bases fit TRBD1. In germline, CDR1 is LGHNA, CDR2 YSLEER. The V and J ends lost 1 base and 1 base, in that order; junction bases with no gene match: 7. There are 17 residues in the CDR3. Here the CDR3 reads CASSQVGTGRRNTEAFF. The CDR3 DNA reads as TGCGCCAGCAGCCAAGTGGGGACAGGGCGGAGGAACACTGAAGCTTTCTTT.

This clonotype was found many times. This rearrangement joins TRBV5-4 to TRBJ2-3, with D possibly matching TRBD1 (6 bases). V was shortened by 3 bases and J by 0 bases, with 11 bases between the two germline ends. The CDR3 is 15 residues long. Per germline, CDR1 SGHNT and CDR2 YYREEE (reference sequence). CDR3 residues: CASSSTQGSTDTQYF. Here the CDR3 DNA reads TGTGCCAGCAGCTCTACTCAGGGGAGCACAGATACGCAGTATTTT. The variable domain in full, completed from reference TRBV5-4 and TRBJ2-3, reads ETGVTQSPTHLIKTRGQQVTLRCSSQSGHNTVSWYQQALGQGPQFIFQYYREEENGRGNFPPRFSGLQFPNYSSELNVNALELDDSALYLCASSSTQGSTDTQYFGPGTRLTVL.

This clonotype was observed many times. This chain uses TRBV5-1 with TRBJ1-6; possible D gene TRBD1, 5 bases. The CDR3 covers 17 residues. V was shortened by 0 bases and J by 6 bases, with 16 bases between the two germline ends. Germline V gene lookup returns CDR1 SGHRS and CDR2 YFSETQ. CDR3 region: CASSLGLRQGGNSPLHF. CDR3 nucleotides: TGCGCCAGCAGCTTGGGATTGCGGCAGGGCGGTAATTCACCCCTCCACTTT.

In this sample, this clonotype turned up many times. The chain has TRBV5-1 and TRBJ1-5, with 7 bases fitting TRBD1. CDR1 and CDR2 (germline): SGHRS, YFSETQ. V trimming: 4 bases; J trimming: 5 bases; junction bases outside the gene matches: 6. CDR3 length: 14 residues. The CDR3 reads CASSQWTGDQPQHF. CDR3 bases: TGCGCCAGCAGCCAGTGGACAGGCGATCAGCCCCAGCATTTT.

This clonotype has a count of ten or more. The V gene is TRBV4-3, the J gene TRBJ2-3, with D possibly matching TRBD2 (6 bases). V was cut by 0 bases and J by 2 bases, with 15 bases left in between. Per germline, CDR1 LGHNA and CDR2 YSLEER. The CDR3 has 17 amino acids. The CDR3 DNA reads as TGCGCCAGCAGCCAAGAATGGCGGGGCGCTTACACAGATACGCAGTATTTT. Its translation: CASSQEWRGAYTDTQYF.